This T cell receptor beta chain was sequenced during a study of graft-versus-host responses after intestinal transplantation. At the level of the study: Following induction with anti-thymocyte globulin, all recipients were given tacrolimus and steroids for about 3 years. Study observations and caveats: Investigators detected GvH clones in recipient marrow, with some emerging earlier in ileum or blood. Early post-transplant HvG declines were associated with peak circulating GvH clone levels.

Trimming cost V 6 bases and J 3 bases; bases outside gene matches: 5. The CDR3 covers 14 residues. Germline V gives CDR1 MDHEN, CDR2 SYDVKM. Regarding this clone: Its antigen remains unidentified.

The assay was immunoSEQ multiplex PCR, and TCRdb's table has in-frame clones only and misses some. The sample includes roughly 40,000 clones, 90% to 95% seen only once; the top ten take around 4.3%. The chain links TRBV28 to TRBJ1-5; 7 bases line up with TRBD1. The sample here was PBMCs, taken 524 days after transplant. The TCR originated in a human patient who received an intestinal transplant, so some T cells may come from the graft donor. As DNA, the CDR3 is TGTGCCAGCAGGACAGGGAATGTCAATCAGCCCCAGCATTTT. Translated: CASRTGNVNQPQHF. Based on the CDR3 plus reference TRBV28 and TRBJ1-5, the full variable domain is DVKVTQSSRYLVKRTGEKVFLECVQDMDHENMFWYRQDPGLGLRLIYFSYDVKMKEKGDIPEGYSVSREKKERFSLILESASTNQTSMYLCASRTGNVNQPQHFGDGTRLSIL.